This T cell receptor (beta chain) emerged from a study of graft-versus-host responses after intestinal transplantation. Assay: immunoSEQ multiplex PCR; the TCRdb copy retains only in-frame clones and omits some. The profile shows about 130,000 clones, approximately 91% of them singletons. This clone was detected once. Its target is not known. The origin of this receptor is a human donor who received an intestinal transplant. Sequencing was performed on unstimulated CD4+ T cells sorted from spleen or lymph node cells, taken before intestinal transplant.

The CDR3 DNA reads TGTGCCAGCAGCCAACCCGGGACTATCACCGGGGAGCTGTTTTTT. This codes for CASSQPGTITGELFF. The chain employs TRBV4-2 and TRBJ2-2; 7 bases are a match to TRBD2. The germline CDR1 and CDR2 sequences are LGHNA and YNFKEQ. The CDR3 is made up of 15 amino acids. Trimming cost V 2 bases and J 4 bases; bases outside gene matches: 4.